What follows are 28 T cell receptor beta chains derived from one specimen sequenced in a study of cytomegalovirus exposure and HLA in healthy donors (dated by TCRdb to about 2017). The method was the immunoSEQ multiplex PCR assay. For the multiplex PCR, a mixture combining 60 forward primers for TCR Vbeta segments and 13 reverse primers for TCR Jbeta segments was used. The table comes from immuneACCESS by way of TCRdb, which keeps in-frame sequences with V and J called. Part of the clones is missing from these tables; in studies checked, under half for an unresolved V gene and the rest for unknown reasons. This sample is represented by 45,000 to 60,000 clones; approximately 73% of them were singletons. Jointly, the top ten make up 2.5% to 3% of the sample. Material: PBMCs. These receptors all come from a man younger than 30 in good health and CMV-seronegative.

The J gene is TRBJ2-7, the V gene TRBV4-1; D is unclear. Germline loops: CDR1 MGHRA, CDR2 YSYEKL. V lost 0 bases, J lost 5 bases, and 11 bases lay in between. The CDR3 totals 14 residues. This chain's CDR3 is CASSQEASRHEQYF. The CDR3 DNA reads TGCGCCAGCAGCCAAGAGGCTAGTCGGCACGAGCAGTACTTC.

The chain joins TRBV7-2 to TRBJ1-6; D is ambiguous. CDR3 size: 15 residues. Trimming left V 6 bases short and J 3 bases short, with 12 bases between. CDR1 and CDR2 (germline): SGHTA, FQGNSA. CDR3 nucleotide sequence: TGTGCCAGCAGTTCCGTCCGCAGCTATAATTCACCCCTCCACTTT. Amino acids: CASSSVRSYNSPLHF.

The chain carries TRBV30 and TRBJ1-2; the D gene is possibly TRBD1 (5 bases). The CDR3 is made up of 12 amino acids. Germline lookup yields CDR1 GTSNPN and CDR2 SVGIG (reference sequence). V lost 4 bases to trimming and J lost 2 bases, with 8 bases between them. The CDR3, as DNA: TGTGCCTGGAAGTGGGGCAACTATGGCTACACCTTC. Translating it yields CAWKWGNYGYTF.

This clone was observed a handful of times. This chain links TRBV4-3 with TRBJ1-2; D is perhaps TRBD1 (6 bases). V was pared by 4 bases and J by 3 bases, with 15 bases between. Germline CDR1 reads LGHNA; CDR2 reads YSLEER. CDR3 length equals 15 residues. The CDR3 reads CASSRTQGYHYGYTF. The DNA of the CDR3 is TGCGCCAGCAGCCGGACACAGGGTTATCACTATGGCTACACCTTC.

This clone was seen a few times. This rearrangement joins TRBV7-9 to TRBJ2-3; D possibly corresponds to TRBD1 (6 bases). Germline V gene sequence: CDR1 SEHNR, CDR2 FQNEAQ (reference sequence). The germline V and J ends were trimmed by 4 bases and 6 bases, with 11 bases remaining between them. CDR3 size: 13 residues. CDR3 DNA: TGTGCCAGCAGCTCCTACAGGGAGGATACGCAGTATTTT. This codes for CASSSYREDTQYF. Complete variable domain (other parts from reference TRBV7-9 and TRBJ2-3): DTGVSQNPRHKITKRGQNVTFRCDPISEHNRLYWYRQTLGQGPEFLTYFQNEAQLEKSRLLSDRFSAERPKGSFSTLEIQRTEQGDSAMYLCASSSYREDTQYFGPGTRLTVL.

This chain joins TRBV7-2 and TRBJ2-4; 8 nucleotides agree with TRBD2. With 5 bases clipped from V and 4 bases from J, the junction kept 4 bases outside the gene matches. Germline CDR1 reads SGHTA; CDR2 reads FQGNSA. The CDR3 is made up of 14 amino acids. In nucleotides, the CDR3 is TGTGCCAGCAGCCCAGTAGCGGGAAAAAACATTCAGTACTTC. It translates to CASSPVAGKNIQYF. Full variable domain (rest looked up from reference TRBV7-2 and TRBJ2-4): GAGVSQSPSNKVTEKGKDVELRCDPISGHTALYWYRQSLGQGLEFLIYFQGNSAPDKSGLPSDRFSAERTGGSVSTLTIQRTQQEDSAVYLCASSPVAGKNIQYFGAGTRLSVL.

The chain employs TRBV30 and TRBJ1-1; perhaps TRBD1 as D (5 bases). The germline CDR1 and CDR2 sequences are GTSNPN and SVGIG (reference sequence). Trimming removed 8 bases from V and 0 bases from J, with 13 bases in between. The CDR3 contains 13 residues. CDR3 sequence (DNA): TGTGCCCGAACACTACAGGTGAACACTGAAGCTTTCTTT. Its protein product is CARTLQVNTEAFF.

This clone was observed once. The chain couples TRBV28 to TRBJ1-5; TRBD1 agrees at 7 bases. Germline V gene sequence: CDR1 MDHEN, CDR2 SYDVKM. CDR3 size: 15 residues. V lost 5 bases and J lost 4; bases outside the gene matches: 8. The CDR3 reads CASSRTGAANQPQHF. CDR3 DNA sequence: TGTGCCAGCAGTCGTACAGGGGCCGCAAATCAGCCCCAGCATTTT.

V and J are TRBV5-1 and TRBJ2-7; D possibly corresponds to TRBD1 (6 bases). Trimming left V 4 bases short and J 0 bases short, with 17 bases between. CDR3 length equals 16 residues. Germline assignment: CDR1 SGHRS and CDR2 YFSETQ. CDR3 DNA: TGCGCCAGCAGCCTCATCCCCCGGGACACCTCCTACGAGCAGTACTTC. This gives the protein CASSLIPRDTSYEQYF.

The rearrangement uses TRBV29-1 and TRBJ2-7, with a possible D match to TRBD2 (6 bases). This CDR3 comprises 13 residues. The germline gives CDR1 SQVTM, CDR2 ANQGSEA. Trimming removed 3 bases at V and 4 bases at J, with 13 bases between. CDR3: CSVDLGSGYEQYF. Here the CDR3 DNA reads TGCAGCGTTGATCTCGGGAGTGGGTACGAGCAGTACTTC.

The rearrangement joins TRBV5-4 to TRBJ2-7; D is unclear. The CDR3 covers 14 residues. Per germline, CDR1 SGHNT and CDR2 YYREEE (reference sequence). Trimming pared 0 bases from V and 2 bases from J, leaving 9 bases between. CDR3 coding DNA: TGTGCCAGCAGCTTGGCCAGTTACCCCTACGAGCAGTACTTC. It is translated as CASSLASYPYEQYF.

About this clone: Sequence at one end of the junction differs from germline and may be a read error. This rearrangement joins TRBV10-3 to TRBJ2-6; TRBD1 matches 11 bases. The CDR3 runs to 17 residues. In germline, CDR1 is ENHRY, CDR2 SYGVKD. The CDR3 nucleotides are TGTGCCATCGGGGCCGGATTGGGAGGGACAGGGGGCAACGTCCTGACTTTC. Translation: CAIGAGLGGTGGNVLTF.

This clone was observed a few times. The V call is TRBV6-1, the J call TRBJ1-2; 9 bases map to TRBD1. This CDR3 spans 16 amino acids. V gave up 2 bases and J gave up 3 bases; unmatched junction bases: 7. Per the germline V gene, CDR1 is MNHNS and CDR2 is SASEGT. CDR3 bases: TGTGCCAGCAGTGAAAAGATACGGACAGGGGACTATGGCTACACCTTC. Amino acid sequence: CASSEKIRTGDYGYTF.

About this clone: Additional DNA sequences in this sample encode the identical CDR3. The chain uses TRBV9 and TRBJ2-2; maybe TRBD2 (6 bases). Trimming removed 0 bases from V and 5 bases from J, with 8 bases in between. The CDR3 contains 14 residues. The germline gives CDR1 SGDLS, CDR2 YYNGEE. CDR3 sequence reads: CASSVVGGTGELFF. CDR3 nucleotide sequence: TGTGCCAGCAGCGTAGTTGGAGGGACCGGGGAGCTGTTTTTT. The entire variable domain, with the rest obtained from reference TRBV9 and TRBJ2-2, is as follows: DSGVTQTPKHLITATGQRVTLRCSPRSGDLSVYWYQQSLDQGLQFLIQYYNGEERAKGNILERFSAQQFPDLHSELNLSSLELGDSALYFCASSVVGGTGELFFGEGSRLTVL.

This clone was observed once. This rearrangement joins TRBV2 to TRBJ1-5, with D possibly TRBD1 on 6 matching bases. The germline CDR1 and CDR2 sequences are SNHLY and FYNNEI. The V gene lost 7 bases and the J gene lost 11 bases, with 12 bases spanning the gap. CDR3 length equals 11 residues. For the CDR3, the DNA is TGTGCCAGCAATACAGGGTCGGCCCAGCATTTT. This sequence encodes CASNTGSAQHF.

This clone was detected once. The chain has TRBV7-8 and TRBJ2-5, with TRBD2 matching 13 bases. Germline V lookup: CDR1 SGHVS, CDR2 FQNEAQ. V lost 6 bases and J lost 2; bases outside the gene matches: 6. The length of the CDR3 is 16 residues. The CDR3 bases are TGTGCCAGCAGGGGGGGACTAGCGGGACCACAAGAGACCCAGTACTTC. It yields the protein CASRGGLAGPQETQYF.

The rearrangement uses TRBV4-3 and TRBJ1-5; 7 nucleotides match TRBD1. The CDR3 contains 15 residues. The V gene's germline CDR1 is LGHNA and CDR2 YSLEER. V dropped 0 bases and J dropped 7; count of bases not matched to a gene: 6. CDR3 coding DNA: TGCGCCAGCAGCCAAGACAGGGGGTACGGACAGCCCCAGCATTTT. It encodes CASSQDRGYGQPQHF.

V usage is TRBV9 and J usage is TRBJ2-7; weak D call: TRBD1 (5 bases). V lost 3 bases and J 4 bases, leaving 8 bases between the germline ends. The CDR3 is 12 residues long. Germline CDR1 reads SGDLS; CDR2 reads YYNGEE. The CDR3: CASSATGYEQYF. The CDR3 coding sequence is TGTGCCAGCAGCGCTACAGGATACGAGCAGTACTTC. Supplemented by reference TRBV9 and TRBJ2-7, the full variable domain reads DSGVTQTPKHLITATGQRVTLRCSPRSGDLSVYWYQQSLDQGLQFLIQYYNGEERAKGNILERFSAQQFPDLHSELNLSSLELGDSALYFCASSATGYEQYFGPGTRLTVT.

The chain combines TRBV6-5 with TRBJ1-2, with 7 nucleotides matching TRBD1. Per germline, CDR1 MNHEY and CDR2 SVGAGI. CDR3 length: 14 residues. The ends lost 6 bases at V and 4 bases at J; junction bases unmatched: 8. The CDR3 DNA reads TGTGCCAGCAGCAGACAGGGATCCTCCTATGGCTACACCTTC. Translated: CASSRQGSSYGYTF.

The chain combines TRBV4-3 with TRBJ2-7, with 7 bases that match TRBD2. CDR1 is LGHNA, CDR2 YSLEER, per germline. The ends lost 1 base at V and 6 bases at J; junction bases unmatched: 21. The CDR3 runs to 19 residues. The CDR3 spells CASSQVWVPSREQHVEQYF. The CDR3 DNA is TGCGCCAGCAGCCAAGTCTGGGTCCCCTCGCGGGAGCAACACGTCGAGCAGTACTTC.

This clone has just one count. The chain is built from TRBV18 and TRBJ1-1; TRBD1 matches 9 bases. Losses at the gene ends were 4 bases for V and 1 base for J; bases not matched to a gene: 4. CDR1 and CDR2 (germline): KGHSH, LQKENI. The CDR3 runs to 15 residues. The CDR3 sequence is CASSRGTGPNTEAFF. The CDR3 DNA follows: TGTGCCAGCTCACGGGGGACAGGGCCGAACACTGAAGCTTTCTTT.

This chain uses TRBV9 with TRBJ1-1; D is perhaps TRBD1 (5 bases). In germline, CDR1 is SGDLS, CDR2 YYNGEE. The V end lost 4 bases, the J end lost 7 bases, and 23 bases lay between the germline ends. CDR3 length equals 16 residues. CDR3 in DNA: TGTGCCAGCAGCTTAGGGGCCGCACGAATCGACGGTGAAGCTTTCTTT. Its protein product is CASSLGAARIDGEAFF.

This clone was found a few times. The V and J genes are TRBV12-5 and TRBJ2-2; tentatively, D is TRBD1 (5 bases). Germline-derived CDR1 and CDR2 are LGHNT and FRNRAP. The CDR3 has 14 amino acids. Trimming removed 4 bases from V and 5 bases from J, with 11 bases in between. The CDR3 is CASGSQVGTGELFF. CDR3 nucleotides: TGTGCTAGTGGTTCACAGGTGGGGACCGGGGAGCTGTTTTTT.

The chain combines TRBV6-5 with TRBJ2-7; possibly TRBD1 for D (5 bases). Trimming took off 5 bases at V and 2 bases at J, with 16 bases between the two ends. Germline V gives CDR1 MNHEY, CDR2 SVGAGI. This CDR3 spans 15 amino acids. The CDR3 DNA sequence: TGTGCCAGCAGTAGGGGCGGCGGACCTGCCTACGAGCAGTACTTC. The encoded protein is CASSRGGGPAYEQYF.

This clone came up once. This chain uses TRBV29-1 with TRBJ1-2; 7 bases are shared with TRBD1. Germline lookup yields CDR1 SQVTM and CDR2 ANQGSEA. The CDR3 contains 12 residues. V lost 5 bases and J lost 2; bases outside the gene matches: 2. The CDR3 loop reads CSVKGQNYGYTF. CDR3 nucleotides: TGCAGCGTTAAGGGACAGAACTATGGCTACACCTTC.

This clone was counted between two and nine times. The chain carries TRBV27 and TRBJ1-2; no reliable D call. The V gene lost 6 bases and the J gene lost 8 bases, with 10 bases spanning the gap. From germline, CDR1 is MNHEY and CDR2 SMNVEV (reference sequence). This CDR3 comprises 11 residues. Written as DNA, the CDR3 is TGTGCCAGCAGGAGCACGGGGGGCTACACCTTC. Encoded protein: CASRSTGGYTF.

The chain links TRBV5-8 to TRBJ2-1, with D possibly being TRBD2 (6 bases). Germline CDR1 is SGHTS and CDR2 is YDEGEE. The CDR3 length is 16 residues. V was pared by 6 bases and J by 3 bases, with 19 bases between. In DNA, the CDR3 is TGTGCCAGCAAACCACTAGCCTTGACTTACTACAATGAGCAGTTCTTC. This encodes CASKPLALTYYNEQFF.

V and J are TRBV13 and TRBJ1-2; the D gene is possibly TRBD1 (6 bases). Per the germline V gene, CDR1 is PRHDT and CDR2 is FYEKMQ (reference sequence). The V end was cut by 4 bases, the J end by 2 bases, with 8 bases between. The CDR3 length is 13 residues. CDR3 bases: TGTGCCAGCAGCTCCCAGGGGAACTATGGCTACACCTTC. Translating gives CASSSQGNYGYTF. Full variable domain (missing parts from reference TRBV13 and TRBJ1-2): AAGVIQSPRHLIKEKRETATLKCYPIPRHDTVYWYQQGPGQDPQFLISFYEKMQSDKGSIPDRFSAQQFSDYHSELNMSSLELGDSALYFCASSSQGNYGYTFGSGTRLTVV.